This record concerns one T cell receptor (beta chain) sequence. No antigen is known for it. CDR3 length equals 14 residues. The V and J ends lost 8 bases and 0 bases respectively, with 11 bases between them. Germline values: CDR1 SGHAT, CDR2 FQNNGV. Sequencing used immunoSEQ v3.0 at survey level. Produced via immunoSEQ multiplex PCR; TCRdb's table is partial and in-frame only. The table includes 30,000 or so clones, 85% to 95% detected once. The data were obtained in a study of long-term antiretroviral therapy in people with HIV. General study findings and limits: Investigators report no available data on ART adherence, viral resistance or therapy changes. Clones with expansion before ART led the repertoire at all time points.

At least two post-ART and at least one pre-ART PBMC sample were available for each donor. The material was unsorted PBMCs, obtained 6.2 years after starting antiretroviral therapy. This clonotype originated in a man between 40 and 49 years old with HIV. The rearrangement joins TRBV11-2 to TRBJ1-3; the D is unclear. The CDR3 bases are TGTGCCAGCCTCGGCAGGAACTCTGGAAACACCATATATTTT. This gives the protein CASLGRNSGNTIYF.